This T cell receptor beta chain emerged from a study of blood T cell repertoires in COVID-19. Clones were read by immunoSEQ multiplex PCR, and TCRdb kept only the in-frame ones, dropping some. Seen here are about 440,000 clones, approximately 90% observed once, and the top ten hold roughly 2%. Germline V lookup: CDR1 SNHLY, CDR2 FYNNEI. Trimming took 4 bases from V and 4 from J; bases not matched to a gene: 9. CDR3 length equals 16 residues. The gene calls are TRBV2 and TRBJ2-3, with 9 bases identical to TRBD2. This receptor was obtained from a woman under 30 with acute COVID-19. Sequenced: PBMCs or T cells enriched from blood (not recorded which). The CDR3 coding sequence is TGTGCCAGCAGTGGAGGTGGCGGGAGGGCCCCAGATACGCAGTATTTT. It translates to CASSGGGGRAPDTQYF. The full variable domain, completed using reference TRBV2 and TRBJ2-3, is EPEVTQTPSHQVTQMGQEVILRCVPISNHLYFYWYRQILGQKVEFLVSFYNNEISEKSEIFDDQFSVERPDGSNFTLKIRSTKLEDSAMYFCASSGGGGRAPDTQYFGPGTRLTVL.